The 17 T cell receptor beta chains listed next were all sequenced from one sample in a study. TCRdb recomputed calls from the RT-PCR reads with MiXCR, one row per CDR3 protein. The table records about 700,000 distinct CDR3 sequences, approximately 15% of them present only once. The sequencing input was memory CD4+ T cells from blood. The receptors were gathered from a female donor in good health, serving as a healthy control.

This clonotype was seen more than once but under ten times. The chain is built from TRBV25-1 and TRBJ2-5; tentatively, D is TRBD2 (6 bases). Trimming took off 5 bases at V and 0 bases at J, with 13 bases between the two ends. The germline gives CDR1 MGHDK, CDR2 SYGVNS. This CDR3 comprises 15 residues. The CDR3 spells CASSRTGDHQETQYF. The CDR3 DNA follows: TGTGCCAGCAGTCGGACGGGAGACCACCAAGAGACCCAGTACTTC.

This clonotype was counted ten times or more. This sequence joins TRBV24-1 and TRBJ2-1, with 8 bases aligning to TRBD2. The CDR3 is 15 residues long. Unmatched junction bases numbered 10, after V lost 4 bases and J lost 9 bases. Per the germline V gene, CDR1 is KGHDR and CDR2 is SFDVKD. The CDR3 protein is CATSDTGTSRFEQFF. The CDR3 coding sequence is TGTGCCACCAGTGACACCGGGACTAGTCGCTTTGAGCAGTTCTTC.

Only a few counts were recorded for this clonotype. CDR3 in amino acids: CSARELQGNAKNIQYF. The DNA of the CDR3 is TGCAGTGCTAGGGAATTACAGGGTAATGCCAAAAACATTCAGTACTTC. The chain carries TRBV20-1 and TRBJ2-4; tentatively, D is TRBD1 (6 bases). This CDR3 region has 16 residues. The germline gives CDR1 DFQATT, CDR2 SNEGSKA (reference sequence). Deletions cut 3 bases from V and 1 base from J, with 16 bases between.

This clonotype showed up just a few times. The gene calls are TRBV9 and TRBJ1-1, with D unclear. V dropped 2 bases and J dropped 5 bases, with 10 bases sitting between them. CDR1 is SGDLS, CDR2 YYNGEE, per germline. The CDR3 runs 13 residues. The CDR3 DNA reads as TGTGCCAGCAGCGTTGATTTGGGGACTGAAGCTTTCTTT. This codes for CASSVDLGTEAFF.

This clonotype was observed a few times. The chain carries TRBV5-8 and TRBJ1-1, with 10 bases that match TRBD1. Germline-derived CDR1 and CDR2 are SGHTS and YDEGEE. Unmatched junction bases numbered 7, after V lost 4 bases and J lost 7 bases. This CDR3 is built from 14 residues. The CDR3 DNA reads TGTGCCAGCAGCCTTCGACAGGGGGCGGTTGAAGCTTTCTTT. Translation gives CASSLRQGAVEAFF.

This clonotype occurred a few times. The rearrangement uses TRBV5-1 and TRBJ1-6; 7 positions agree with TRBD1. Per germline, CDR1 SGHRS and CDR2 YFSETQ. The CDR3 is 14 residues long. V shed 4 bases and J 7 bases; nucleotides not matched to a gene: 5. The CDR3 coding sequence is TGCGCCAGCAGCATAGACAGGGTCAATTCACCCCTCCACTTT. Translating gives CASSIDRVNSPLHF.

This clonotype was picked up many times. The chain is built from TRBV5-1 and TRBJ2-7, with D perhaps matching TRBD2 (6 bases). The V gene's germline CDR1 is SGHRS and CDR2 YFSETQ. This CDR3 has 15 amino acids. Trimming left V 3 bases short and J 7 bases short, with 20 bases between. The CDR3 protein is CASSSSGTAVREQYF. CDR3 bases: TGCGCCAGCAGCTCCTCCGGGACTGCTGTTAGGGAGCAGTACTTC.

The genes are TRBV5-5 and TRBJ2-7, with D perhaps matching TRBD1 or TRBD2 (5 bases each). The CDR3 length is 14 residues. Germline CDR1 is SGHKS and CDR2 is YYEKEE (reference sequence). The V and J ends lost 6 bases and 4 bases respectively, with 17 bases between them. The CDR3 DNA sequence: TGTGCCAGCACCCCCCGGGACCCCCTTTACGAGCAGTACTTC. Its protein is CASTPRDPLYEQYF.

This clonotype was picked up a small number of times. The chain uses TRBV28 and TRBJ2-7, with unresolved D. In germline, CDR1 is MDHEN, CDR2 SYDVKM. The CDR3 is 14 amino acids. V was clipped by 5 bases and J by 3 bases, with 14 bases between them. CDR3 loop: CASSPLQRHYEQYF. The CDR3 DNA sequence: TGTGCCAGCAGTCCCCTCCAGCGACACTACGAGCAGTACTTC. The full variable domain, in which reference TRBV28 and TRBJ2-7 provide the parts outside the CDR3, is DVKVTQSSRYLVKRTGEKVFLECVQDMDHENMFWYRQDPGLGLRLIYFSYDVKMKEKGDIPEGYSVSREKKERFSLILESASTNQTSMYLCASSPLQRHYEQYFGPGTRLTVT.

This clonotype was seen only a few times. For the CDR3, the DNA is TGTGCCAGCAGTTCCAGGGGGAGTCAGCCCCAGCATTTT. Translating it yields CASSSRGSQPQHF. The J gene is TRBJ1-5, the V gene TRBV27; 7 bases line up with TRBD1. V lost 4 bases and J lost 6; bases outside the gene matches: 3. The CDR3 runs to 13 residues. The germline CDR1 and CDR2 sequences are MNHEY and SMNVEV (reference sequence).

As regards this clonotype: This may arise from a read error, as a much more abundant clone is one base away. This chain joins TRBV20-1 and TRBJ1-1; 8 bases are shared with TRBD1. The V segment lost 2 bases and the J segment 12 bases; nucleotides outside the gene matches: 8. Germline assignment: CDR1 DFQATT and CDR2 SNEGSKA (reference sequence). CDR3 size: 12 residues. In nucleotides, the CDR3 is TGCAGTGCTAGAACCAGGACAGGGTCGTCTTTCTTT. It codes for CSARTRTGSSFF.

This clonotype was seen a few times. The chain combines TRBV16 with TRBJ1-2; D perhaps matches TRBD1 (6 bases). CDR3 length equals 16 residues. Germline CDR1 is KGHSY and CDR2 is FQNENV. V was trimmed by 0 bases and J by 7 bases, leaving 18 bases between them. The CDR3 DNA follows: TGTGCCAGCAGCCAATCGAGGACAGCCTCCGGTGGTGGCTACACCTTC. It translates to CASSQSRTASGGGYTF.

This clonotype was observed many times. Its ends do not fully match the called genes, so a read error is possible. The genes are TRBV5-1 and TRBJ1-2; weak D call: TRBD1 (5 bases). CDR3 length: 14 amino acids. From germline, CDR1 is SGHRS and CDR2 YFSETQ. The CDR3 sequence: CASSLAGGGYGYTF. The CDR3 coding sequence is TGTGCCAGCAGCTTGGCCGGGGGAGGCTATGGCTACACCTTC.

This clonotype was detected only a few times. The chain combines TRBV4-3 with TRBJ1-2; 7 nucleotides match TRBD1. The CDR3 is 16 amino acids. Germline CDR1 is LGHNA and CDR2 is YSLEER. Germline trimming cut 1 base from V and 8 bases from J; bases unmatched to any gene: 13. The CDR3 nucleotides read TGCGCCAGCAGCCAAGCGGGACAGACTCATTTTTGGGGCTACACCTTC. Translation gives CASSQAGQTHFWGYTF.

This clonotype was seen many times. The chain joins TRBV28 to TRBJ1-5, with TRBD1 matching over 7 bases. This CDR3 comprises 14 residues. Germline V CDR1 and CDR2: MDHEN, SYDVKM. J lost 9 bases, V lost 7 bases, and 12 bases had no gene match. In DNA form, the CDR3 reads TGTGCCAGCACCATCGTAACAGGGGTAGGGCCCCAGCATTTT. This encodes CASTIVTGVGPQHF.

This clonotype was counted a few times. This chain links TRBV7-8 with TRBJ2-3, with unresolved D. The germline V gene has CDR1 SGHVS and CDR2 FQNEAQ. The CDR3 consists of 16 residues. The germline V and J ends were trimmed by 4 bases and 2 bases, with 16 bases remaining between them. CDR3 loop: CASSSTLLGDTDTQYF. CDR3 nucleotides: TGTGCCAGCAGCTCGACTTTACTCGGTGACACAGATACGCAGTATTTT.

The rearrangement links TRBV7-9 to TRBJ1-1; D is undetermined. Deletions cut 7 bases from V and 1 base from J, with 10 bases between. Germline V lookup: CDR1 SEHNR, CDR2 FQNEAQ (reference sequence). The CDR3 has 13 residues. In DNA, the CDR3 is TGTGCCAGCAATCGGAGACAGAACACTGAAGCTTTCTTT. Translated: CASNRRQNTEAFF. Variable domain in full (rest from reference TRBV7-9 and TRBJ1-1): DTGVSQNPRHKITKRGQNVTFRCDPISEHNRLYWYRQTLGQGPEFLTYFQNEAQLEKSRLLSDRFSAERPKGSFSTLEIQRTEQGDSAMYLCASNRRQNTEAFFGQGTRLTVV.